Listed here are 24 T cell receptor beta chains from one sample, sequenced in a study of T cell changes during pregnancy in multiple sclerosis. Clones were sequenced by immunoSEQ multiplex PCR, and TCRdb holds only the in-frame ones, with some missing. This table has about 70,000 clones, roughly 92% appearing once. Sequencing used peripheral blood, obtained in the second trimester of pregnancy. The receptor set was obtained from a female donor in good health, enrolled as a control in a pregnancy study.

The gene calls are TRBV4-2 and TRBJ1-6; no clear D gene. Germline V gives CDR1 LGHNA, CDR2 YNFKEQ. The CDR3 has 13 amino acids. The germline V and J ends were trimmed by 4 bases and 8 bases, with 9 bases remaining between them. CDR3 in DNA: TGTGCCAGCAGCCCCCTCGGGGATTCACCCCTCCACTTT. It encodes CASSPLGDSPLHF.

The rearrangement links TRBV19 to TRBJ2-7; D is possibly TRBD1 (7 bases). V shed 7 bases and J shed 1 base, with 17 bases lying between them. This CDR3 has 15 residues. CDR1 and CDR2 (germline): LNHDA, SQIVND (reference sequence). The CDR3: CASTAGGGASYEQYF. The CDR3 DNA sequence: TGTGCCAGTACCGCCGGAGGGGGCGCATCCTACGAGCAGTACTTC.

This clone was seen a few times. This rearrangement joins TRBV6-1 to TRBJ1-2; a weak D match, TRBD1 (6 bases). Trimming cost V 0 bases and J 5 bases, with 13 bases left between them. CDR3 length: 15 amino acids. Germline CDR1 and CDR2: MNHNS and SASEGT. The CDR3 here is CASSEAGGGAYGYTF. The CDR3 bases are TGTGCCAGCAGTGAAGCGGGCGGGGGCGCGTATGGCTACACCTTC.

The CDR3 loop is CASSSRGLSITDTQYF. CDR3 coding DNA: TGTGCCAGCAGTTCTAGGGGGTTAAGTATTACAGATACGCAGTATTTT. The V and J genes are TRBV6-5 and TRBJ2-3, with a possible D match to TRBD1 (6 bases). The CDR3 is 16 residues long. The ends were cut back, 4 bases at V and 3 bases at J, with 17 bases in the middle. From germline, CDR1 is MNHEY and CDR2 SVGAGI.

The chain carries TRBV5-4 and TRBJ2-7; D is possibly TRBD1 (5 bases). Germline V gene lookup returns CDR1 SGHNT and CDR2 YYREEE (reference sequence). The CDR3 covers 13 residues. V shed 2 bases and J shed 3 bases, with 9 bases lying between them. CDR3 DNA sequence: TGTGCCAGCAGCTTCGCAAGGGGCTACGAGCAGTACTTC. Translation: CASSFARGYEQYF. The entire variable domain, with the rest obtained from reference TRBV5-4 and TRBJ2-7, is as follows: ETGVTQSPTHLIKTRGQQVTLRCSSQSGHNTVSWYQQALGQGPQFIFQYYREEENGRGNFPPRFSGLQFPNYSSELNVNALELDDSALYLCASSFARGYEQYFGPGTRLTVT.

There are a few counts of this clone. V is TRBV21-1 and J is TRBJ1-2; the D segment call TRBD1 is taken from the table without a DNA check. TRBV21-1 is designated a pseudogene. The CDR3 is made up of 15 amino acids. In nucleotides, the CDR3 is TGTGCCAGCAGCCCGGACAGGATGAGGAACTATGGCTACACCTTC. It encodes CASSPDRMRNYGYTF.

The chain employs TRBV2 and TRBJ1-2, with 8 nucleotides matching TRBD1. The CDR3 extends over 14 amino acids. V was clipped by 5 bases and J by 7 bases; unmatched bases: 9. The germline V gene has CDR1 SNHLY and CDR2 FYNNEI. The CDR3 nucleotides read TGTGCCAGCAGTTTTTTTGCAGGGGGCCTTGGCTACACCTTC. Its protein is CASSFFAGGLGYTF. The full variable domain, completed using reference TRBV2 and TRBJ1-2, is EPEVTQTPSHQVTQMGQEVILRCVPISNHLYFYWYRQILGQKVEFLVSFYNNEISEKSEIFDDQFSVERPDGSNFTLKIRSTKLEDSAMYFCASSFFAGGLGYTFGSGTRLTVV.

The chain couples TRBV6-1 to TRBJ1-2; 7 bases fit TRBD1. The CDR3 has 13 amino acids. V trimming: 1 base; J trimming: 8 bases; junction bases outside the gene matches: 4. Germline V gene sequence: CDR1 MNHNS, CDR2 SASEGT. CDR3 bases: TGTGCCAGCAGTGAAGGGCAGGGGGGCGGCTACACCTTC. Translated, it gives CASSEGQGGGYTF.

The CDR3 loop reads CASSPGPSPYNEQFF. The CDR3 DNA is TGTGCCAGCTCACCAGGGCCCTCCCCCTACAATGAGCAGTTCTTC. The chain employs TRBV18 and TRBJ2-1; D remains unclear. Germline-derived CDR1 and CDR2 are KGHSH and LQKENI. This CDR3 has 15 amino acids. Trimming shortened V by 2 bases and J by 2 bases, and 10 bases separated the two germline ends.

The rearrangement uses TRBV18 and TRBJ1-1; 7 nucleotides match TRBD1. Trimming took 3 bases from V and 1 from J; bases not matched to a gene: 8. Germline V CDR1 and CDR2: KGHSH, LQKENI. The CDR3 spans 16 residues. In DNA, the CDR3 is TGTGCCAGCTCACCCCTAGGACAGGTCGAGAACACTGAAGCTTTCTTT. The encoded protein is CASSPLGQVENTEAFF.

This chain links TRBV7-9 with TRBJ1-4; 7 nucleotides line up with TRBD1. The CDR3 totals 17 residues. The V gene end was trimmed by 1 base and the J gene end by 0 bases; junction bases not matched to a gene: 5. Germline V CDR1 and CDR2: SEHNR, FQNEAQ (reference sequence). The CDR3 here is CASSLVGQTATNEKLFF. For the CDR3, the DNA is TGTGCCAGCAGCTTAGTGGGACAGACAGCAACTAATGAAAAACTGTTTTTT.

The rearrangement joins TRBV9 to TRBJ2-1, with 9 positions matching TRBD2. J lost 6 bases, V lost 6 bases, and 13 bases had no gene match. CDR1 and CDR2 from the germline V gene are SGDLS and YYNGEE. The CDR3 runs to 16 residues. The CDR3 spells CASTPWRGGGGNEQFF. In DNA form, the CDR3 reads TGTGCCAGCACCCCCTGGCGCGGGGGGGGCGGCAATGAGCAGTTCTTC.

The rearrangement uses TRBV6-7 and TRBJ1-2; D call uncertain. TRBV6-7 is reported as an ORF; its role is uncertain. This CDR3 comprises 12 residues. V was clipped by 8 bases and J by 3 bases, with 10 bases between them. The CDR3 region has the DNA TGTGCCAGCGAAATCACAGACTATGGCTACACCTTC. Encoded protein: CASEITDYGYTF.

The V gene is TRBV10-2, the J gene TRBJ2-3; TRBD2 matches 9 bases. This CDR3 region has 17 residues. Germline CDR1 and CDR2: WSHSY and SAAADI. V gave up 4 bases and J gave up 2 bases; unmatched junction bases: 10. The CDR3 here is CASSGPLSGGPTDTQYF. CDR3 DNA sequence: TGCGCCAGCAGTGGCCCACTTAGCGGGGGACCCACAGATACGCAGTATTTT.

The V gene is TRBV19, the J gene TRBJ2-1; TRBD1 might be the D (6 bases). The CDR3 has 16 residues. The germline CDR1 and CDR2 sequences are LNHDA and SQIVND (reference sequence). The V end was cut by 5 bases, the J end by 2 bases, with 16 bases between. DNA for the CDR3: TGTGCCAGTAGTCGTTATATGGGACAACCCTACAATGAGCAGTTCTTC. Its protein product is CASSRYMGQPYNEQFF.

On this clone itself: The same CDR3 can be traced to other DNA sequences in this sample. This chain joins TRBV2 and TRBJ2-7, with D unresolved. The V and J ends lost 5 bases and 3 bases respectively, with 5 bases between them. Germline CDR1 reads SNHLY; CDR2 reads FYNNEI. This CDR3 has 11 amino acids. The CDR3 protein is CASSTSYEQYF. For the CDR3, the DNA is TGTGCCAGCAGTACCAGCTACGAGCAGTACTTC.

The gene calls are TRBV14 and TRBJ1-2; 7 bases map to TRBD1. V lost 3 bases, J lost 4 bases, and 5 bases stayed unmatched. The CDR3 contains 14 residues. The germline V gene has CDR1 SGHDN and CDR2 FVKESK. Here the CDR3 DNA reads TGTGCCAGCAGCCACTCACAGGGGATCTATGGCTACACCTTC. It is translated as CASSHSQGIYGYTF.

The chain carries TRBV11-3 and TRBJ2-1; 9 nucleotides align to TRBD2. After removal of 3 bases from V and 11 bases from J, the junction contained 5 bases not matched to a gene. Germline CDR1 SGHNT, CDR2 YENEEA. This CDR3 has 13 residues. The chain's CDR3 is CASSLGSGGQQFF. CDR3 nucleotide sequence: TGTGCCAGCAGCTTGGGTAGCGGGGGACAGCAGTTCTTC.

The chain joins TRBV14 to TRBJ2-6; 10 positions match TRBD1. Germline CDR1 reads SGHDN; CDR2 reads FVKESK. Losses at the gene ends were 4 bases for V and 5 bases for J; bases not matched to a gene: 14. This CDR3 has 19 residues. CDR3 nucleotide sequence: TGTGCCAGCAGCCGCTCAGGGAGGACAGGGGGGCGGTGGGCCAACGTCCTGACTTTC. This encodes CASSRSGRTGGRWANVLTF.

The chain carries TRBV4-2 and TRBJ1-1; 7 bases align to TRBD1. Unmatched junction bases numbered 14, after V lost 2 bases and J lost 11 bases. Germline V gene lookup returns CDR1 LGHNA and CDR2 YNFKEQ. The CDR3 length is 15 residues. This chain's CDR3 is CASSQLAGTGTDAFF. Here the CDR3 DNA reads TGTGCCAGCAGCCAACTCGCGGGTACCGGGACAGACGCTTTCTTT.

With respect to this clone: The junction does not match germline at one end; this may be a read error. The CDR3 here is CASSPGTGSGNTIYF. DNA for the CDR3: TGTGCTAGCAGCCCGGGGACAGGATCTGGAAACACCATATATTTT. The J gene is TRBJ1-3, the V gene TRBV7-7; 8 bases map to TRBD1. The CDR3 spans 15 residues. The germline CDR1 and CDR2 sequences are SSHAT and FNYEAQ (reference sequence).

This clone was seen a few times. For the CDR3, the DNA is TGTGCCAGCAGCTCCAGGCGGGGGTTGGGCAATCAGCCCCAGCATTTT. The encoded protein is CASSSRRGLGNQPQHF. The gene calls are TRBV28 and TRBJ1-5, with TRBD1 as a possible D gene (5 bases). The CDR3 is 16 residues long. CDR1 MDHEN and CDR2 SYDVKM come from the germline V gene. Trimming left V 6 bases short and J 2 bases short, with 17 bases between.

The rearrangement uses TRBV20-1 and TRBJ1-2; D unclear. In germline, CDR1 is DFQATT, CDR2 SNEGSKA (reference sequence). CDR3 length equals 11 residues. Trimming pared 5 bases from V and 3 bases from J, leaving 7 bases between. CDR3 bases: TGCAGTGCTGCGGGATACTATGGCTACACCTTC. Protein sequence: CSAAGYYGYTF.

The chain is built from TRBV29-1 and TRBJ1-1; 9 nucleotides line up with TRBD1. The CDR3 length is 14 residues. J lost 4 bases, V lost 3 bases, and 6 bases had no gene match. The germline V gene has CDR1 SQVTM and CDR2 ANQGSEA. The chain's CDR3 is CSVEGQGNGTEAFF. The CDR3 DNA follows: TGCAGCGTTGAGGGACAGGGCAATGGCACTGAAGCTTTCTTT.